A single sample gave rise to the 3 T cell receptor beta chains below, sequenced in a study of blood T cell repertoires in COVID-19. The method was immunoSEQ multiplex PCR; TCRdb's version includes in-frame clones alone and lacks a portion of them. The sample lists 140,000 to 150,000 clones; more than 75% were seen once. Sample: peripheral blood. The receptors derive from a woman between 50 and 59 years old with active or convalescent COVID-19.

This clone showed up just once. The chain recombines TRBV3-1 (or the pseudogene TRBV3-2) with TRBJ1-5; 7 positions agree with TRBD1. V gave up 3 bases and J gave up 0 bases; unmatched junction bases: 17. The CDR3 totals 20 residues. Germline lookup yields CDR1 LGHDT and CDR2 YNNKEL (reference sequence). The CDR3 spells CASSHNPSIIDRDSNQPQHF. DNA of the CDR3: TGTGCCAGCAGCCACAACCCGTCAATAATAGACAGGGATAGCAATCAGCCCCAGCATTTT.

The CDR3 sequence: CATSDEQGSYNEQFF. CDR3 coding DNA: TGTGCCACCAGTGATGAACAGGGGAGCTACAATGAGCAGTTCTTC. The chain recombines TRBV24-1 with TRBJ2-1; TRBD1 matches 7 bases. Germline CDR1 is KGHDR and CDR2 is SFDVKD. The CDR3 runs to 15 residues. Trimming at V came to 3 bases and at J to 3 bases, leaving 4 bases not matched to a gene.

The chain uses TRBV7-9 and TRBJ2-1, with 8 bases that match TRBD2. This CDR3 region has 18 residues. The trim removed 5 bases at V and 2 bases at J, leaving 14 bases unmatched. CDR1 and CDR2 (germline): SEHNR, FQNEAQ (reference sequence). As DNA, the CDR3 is TGTGCCAGCAGCCCGGGACTAGGATCCCTGGGGGCCTACAATGAGCAGTTCTTC. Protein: CASSPGLGSLGAYNEQFF.